This passage covers 20 T cell receptor delta chains from one sample sequenced in a study of human gamma delta and Vdelta1 T cells. These receptors' targets are unknown. TCRdb reran clone calling via CATT on the PCR reads. The sample includes some 6,500 delta-chain clones, over 30% seen only once; the top ten take about 6.4%. Sequencing was carried out using Vdelta1 gamma-delta T cells from blood grown in culture (DOT cells). These receptors were taken from a human donor in good health.

J is TRDJ1 and V is TRDV1; TRDD3 matches 13 bases. The CDR3 consists of 19 residues. The trim removed 2 bases at V and 7 bases at J, leaving 16 bases unmatched. In germline, CDR1 is TSWWSYY, CDR2 QGS. CDR3 coding DNA: TGTGCTCTTGGGGAAAATATTAGGCCTTTACTGGGGGATACGTGTAAACTCATCTTT. The encoded protein is CALGENIRPLLGDTCKLIF.

The genes are TRDV1 and TRDJ1, with D possibly being TRDD2 (5 bases). The CDR3 runs to 15 residues. Trimming took off 4 bases at V and 2 bases at J, with 14 bases between the two ends. Germline CDR1 is TSWWSYY and CDR2 is QGS. Here the CDR3 DNA reads TGTGCTCTTGGGGGCCTCGCCTTCGGGACCGATAAACTCATCTTT. This gives the protein CALGGLAFGTDKLIF.

The gene calls are TRDV1 and TRDJ1; weak D call: TRDD2 (6 bases). CDR3 size: 19 residues. V lost 6 bases and J 8 bases, leaving 34 bases between the germline ends. CDR1 is TSWWSYY, CDR2 QGS, per germline. The CDR3 reads CALGAPGGLPLTPERKLIF. CDR3 nucleotide sequence: TGTGCTCTTGGAGCCCCAGGAGGCCTTCCCTTAACCCCCGAGAGAAAACTCATCTTT.

This rearrangement joins TRDV1 to TRDJ1; 7 positions match TRDD3. In germline, CDR1 is TSWWSYY, CDR2 QGS. J lost 0 bases, V lost 2 bases, and 27 bases had no gene match. The CDR3 covers 23 residues. In DNA form, the CDR3 reads TGTGCTCTTGGGGAAGCCCCTTTTCGCCCTCGGAGGGGCTGGGGGCTCAACACCGATAAACTCATCTTT. Its protein product is CALGEAPFRPRRGWGLNTDKLIF.

Turning to this clone: A read error may produce the germline difference seen at one junction end. The chain joins TRDV1 to TRDJ1, with TRDD3 identical over 11 bases. The CDR3 length is 20 residues. In germline, CDR1 is TSWWSYY, CDR2 QGS. This chain's CDR3 is CALGNLRHPLLGDNSDRLIF. In nucleotides, the CDR3 is TGTGCTCTTGGGAACCTCCGTCATCCACTACTGGGGGATAACTCCGATAGACTCATCTTT.

This clone is classed as large. J is TRDJ1 and V is TRDV1; 9 positions agree with TRDD2. There are 18 residues in the CDR3. The germline V gene has CDR1 TSWWSYY and CDR2 QGS. Losses at the gene ends were 9 bases for V and 0 bases for J; bases not matched to a gene: 17. CDR3 protein: CALYRPSYELGHTDKLIF. The CDR3 bases are TGTGCTCTGTACCGGCCTTCCTACGAACTGGGGCACACCGATAAACTCATCTTT.

The chain carries TRDV1 and TRDJ1; TRDD3 matches 9 bases. The CDR3 is 21 amino acids. The junction had 19 bases not matched to a gene; V was cut back by 2 bases and J by 0 bases. CDR1 TSWWSYY and CDR2 QGS come from the germline V gene. The DNA for the CDR3 is TGTGCTCTTGGGGAATTCCAACTTCGTACTGGGGGAAACGTTTACACCGATAAACTCATCTTT. Translating it yields CALGEFQLRTGGNVYTDKLIF.

The gene calls are TRDV1 and TRDJ1; no firm D call. CDR1 is TSWWSYY and CDR2 is QGS in the germline V gene. The CDR3 has 16 amino acids. Trimming left V 4 bases short and J 0 bases short, with 15 bases between. This CDR3 reads CALGVKPLRYTDKLIF. The CDR3 DNA sequence: TGTGCTCTTGGGGTCAAACCCCTGAGGTACACCGATAAACTCATCTTT.

Within the sample, this clone is large. The same CDR3 is also encoded by other DNA sequences in this sample. The V call is TRDV1, the J call TRDJ1, with 7 bases matching TRDD3. Germline V gives CDR1 TSWWSYY, CDR2 QGS. This CDR3 region has 19 residues. The junction had 15 bases not matched to a gene; V was cut back by 2 bases and J by 0 bases. Here the CDR3 reads CALGEVRKMGIKDTDKLIF. The DNA of the CDR3 is TGTGCTCTTGGGGAAGTTCGAAAAATGGGGATAAAGGACACCGATAAACTCATCTTT.

A remark on this clone: The same CDR3 also results from other DNA sequences found in this sample. The chain combines TRDV1 with TRDJ1; 12 bases map to TRDD3. Losses at the gene ends were 1 base for V and 0 bases for J; bases not matched to a gene: 21. Germline V lookup: CDR1 TSWWSYY, CDR2 QGS. The CDR3 runs to 23 residues. The CDR3 protein is CALGERGLPTPFWGIRDTDKLIF. The CDR3 bases are TGTGCTCTTGGGGAACGGGGCCTTCCTACGCCGTTCTGGGGGATACGGGACACCGATAAACTCATCTTT.

The rearrangement links TRDV1 to TRDJ1, with 11 positions matching TRDD3. Losses at the gene ends were 3 bases for V and 0 bases for J; bases not matched to a gene: 18. The CDR3 spans 21 residues. Germline V gene data show CDR1 as TSWWSYY and CDR2 as QGS. CDR3 bases: TGTGCTCTTGGGGATCCGCTCGGCCTTCAATGGGGGATACGCCACACCGATAAACTCATCTTT. Its translation: CALGDPLGLQWGIRHTDKLIF.

This clone was picked up a small number of times. The V and J genes are TRDV1 and TRDJ1, with 13 bases fitting TRDD3. The germline CDR1 and CDR2 sequences are TSWWSYY and QGS. With 0 bases clipped from V and 1 base from J, the junction kept 11 bases outside the gene matches. This CDR3 is 20 amino acids long. The CDR3 region is CALGELAWVTGGYGTDKLIF. CDR3 DNA: TGTGCTCTTGGGGAACTAGCCTGGGTAACTGGGGGATACGGCACCGATAAACTCATCTTT.

This clone rates as medium-sized. The chain joins TRDV1 to TRDJ1, with 8 bases lining up with TRDD2. CDR1 TSWWSYY and CDR2 QGS come from the germline V gene. CDR3 length equals 17 residues. Trimming at V came to 9 bases and at J to 10 bases, leaving 25 bases not matched to a gene. The CDR3: CALRGLPKGGGDPGLIF. CDR3 bases: TGTGCTCTCCGGGGCCTTCCTAAGGGTGGCGGGGATCCAGGACTCATCTTT.

The rearrangement uses TRDV1 and TRDJ1; TRDD3 matches at 8 bases. CDR3 size: 20 residues. Trimming took 1 base from V and 4 from J; bases not matched to a gene: 20. CDR1 is TSWWSYY and CDR2 is QGS in the germline V gene. CDR3 DNA: TGTGCTCTTGGGGAACCCGTGACTCCAGATTTACTGGGGGGTAACGATAAACTCATCTTT. Residues: CALGEPVTPDLLGGNDKLIF.

This sequence joins TRDV1 and TRDJ1; a weak D match, TRDD3 (5 bases). Trimming stripped 0 bases from V and 3 bases from J, with 17 bases between. This CDR3 comprises 17 residues. CDR1 and CDR2 from the germline V gene are TSWWSYY and QGS. The CDR3 loop reads CALGELRGLGRADKLIF. The CDR3 DNA is TGTGCTCTTGGGGAACTCCGCGGGCTGGGCAGGGCCGATAAACTCATCTTT.

As for this clone: Being one base from a much bigger clone, this may be a read error. The chain joins TRDV1 to TRDJ1; TRDD3 aligns across 11 bases. V lost 0 bases to trimming and J lost 4 bases; unmatched junction nucleotides: 19. The germline gives CDR1 TSWWSYY, CDR2 QGS. The CDR3 contains 21 residues. The CDR3 region has the DNA TGTGCTCTTGGGGAACTCTCTCCTACGGGGGTACTGGGGGATATCTTCGATAAACTCATCTTT. Amino acids: CALGELSPTGVLGDIFDKLIF.

This chain uses TRDV1 with TRDJ1, with 12 bases fitting TRDD3. V trimming: 0 bases; J trimming: 1 base; junction bases outside the gene matches: 21. Germline loops: CDR1 TSWWSYY, CDR2 QGS. The CDR3 sequence is 23 residues long. The CDR3 DNA follows: TGTGCTCTTGGGGAACTAGTTCGAGGGCCTCAGTACTGGGGGATACTACCCACCGATAAACTCATCTTT. It codes for CALGELVRGPQYWGILPTDKLIF.

The chain is built from TRDV1 and TRDJ1, with 7 bases fitting TRDD3. CDR1 and CDR2 (germline): TSWWSYY, QGS. The J segment lost 0 bases and the V segment lost 3 bases, leaving 22 bases of the junction unmatched. The CDR3 runs to 21 residues. CDR3 DNA sequence: TGTGCTCTTGGGGACCGACTACACGGGAGATGGGGGAACCTCTACACCGATAAACTCATCTTT. It yields the protein CALGDRLHGRWGNLYTDKLIF.

This clone is labeled medium-sized. The rearrangement uses TRDV1 and TRDJ1; 13 positions agree with TRDD3. This CDR3 is 21 amino acids long. The V and J ends lost 2 bases and 4 bases, in that order; junction bases with no gene match: 19. The V gene's germline CDR1 is TSWWSYY and CDR2 QGS. CDR3 residues: CALGEGQSYWGIRRVVDKLIF. The CDR3 region has the DNA TGTGCTCTTGGGGAAGGCCAGTCCTACTGGGGGATACGCAGAGTGGTCGATAAACTCATCTTT.

The J gene is TRDJ1, the V gene TRDV1; 8 bases fit TRDD3. Germline CDR1 and CDR2: TSWWSYY and QGS. The CDR3 runs 25 residues. V trimming: 3 bases; J trimming: 0 bases; junction bases outside the gene matches: 33. The CDR3 loop reads CALGDGVPYAHRAGIRVGYTDKLIF. CDR3 coding DNA: TGTGCTCTTGGGGACGGCGTCCCCTACGCTCATCGAGCAGGGATACGCGTTGGGTACACCGATAAACTCATCTTT.